One sample yielded the 3 T cell receptor beta chains listed below, sequenced in a study of blood T cell repertoires in COVID-19. Profiled with immunoSEQ multiplex PCR; TCRdb holds only in-frame clones, not every one. This repertoire shows 350,000 to 450,000 clones, just over 90% found once; its top ten account for around 0.86%. The material sequenced was PBMCs or T cells enriched from blood (not recorded which). These receptor sequences come from a woman aged 40 to 55 who had been exposed to COVID-19.

The chain joins TRBV5-1 to TRBJ1-4; D not certain. Germline values: CDR1 SGHRS, CDR2 YFSETQ. CDR3 length equals 16 residues. V lost 3 bases and J lost 0, with 12 bases in between. In DNA form, the CDR3 reads TGCGCCAGCAGCTCCGGACTGGCAGCAACTAATGAAAAACTGTTTTTT. As protein: CASSSGLAATNEKLFF.

The chain has TRBV18 and TRBJ1-1, with D perhaps TRBD1 (5 bases). The V and J ends lost 3 bases and 8 bases respectively, with 10 bases between them. CDR3 length: 12 residues. From germline, CDR1 is KGHSH and CDR2 LQKENI. CDR3 bases: TGTGCCAGCTCACCCGGGGGACGGGAAGCTTTCTTT. Its protein product is CASSPGGREAFF.

The chain carries TRBV18 and TRBJ1-2, with 10 bases lining up with TRBD1. The CDR3 consists of 22 residues. CDR1 KGHSH and CDR2 LQKENI come from the germline V gene. After removal of 3 bases from V and 5 bases from J, the junction contained 27 bases not matched to a gene. CDR3 coding DNA: TGTGCCAGCTCACCCCAACGAGGTCGCGAGGAGGGGACAGGGGCCACTGGGTATGGCTACACCTTC. It is translated as CASSPQRGREEGTGATGYGYTF.